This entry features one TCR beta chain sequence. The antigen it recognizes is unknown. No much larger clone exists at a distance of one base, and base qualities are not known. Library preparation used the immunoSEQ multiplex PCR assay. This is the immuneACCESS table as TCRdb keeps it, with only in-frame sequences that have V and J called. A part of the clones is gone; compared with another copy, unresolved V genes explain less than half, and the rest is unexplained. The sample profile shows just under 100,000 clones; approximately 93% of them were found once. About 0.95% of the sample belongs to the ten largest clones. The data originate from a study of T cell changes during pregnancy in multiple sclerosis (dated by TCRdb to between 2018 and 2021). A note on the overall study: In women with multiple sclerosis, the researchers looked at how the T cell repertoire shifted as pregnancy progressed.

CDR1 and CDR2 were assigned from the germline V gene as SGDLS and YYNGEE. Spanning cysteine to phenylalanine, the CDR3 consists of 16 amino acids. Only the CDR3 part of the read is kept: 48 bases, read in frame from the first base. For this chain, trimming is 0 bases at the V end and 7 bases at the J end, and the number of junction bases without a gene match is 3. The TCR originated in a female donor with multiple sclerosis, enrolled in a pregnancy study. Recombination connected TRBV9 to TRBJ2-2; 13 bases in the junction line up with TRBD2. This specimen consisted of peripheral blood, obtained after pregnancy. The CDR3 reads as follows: CASSVGLAGGGGELFF. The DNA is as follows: TGTGCCAGCAGCGTAGGACTAGCGGGAGGAGGCGGGGAGCTGTTTTTT.